The TCR beta chain under discussion was sequenced for a study of T cell responses to AZD1222 COVID-19 vaccine. With 5 bases clipped from V and 8 bases from J, the junction kept 10 bases outside the gene matches. CDR1 and CDR2 from the germline V gene are GTSNPN and SVGIG (reference sequence). The CDR3 consists of 14 residues. TCRdb's table, derived via immunoSEQ multiplex PCR, lists solely in-frame clones and lacks some. Here the sample spans 210,000 or so clones, roughly 94% being singletons. The material was peripheral blood, obtained 28 days after the second dose of the MenACWY control vaccine. V gene TRBV30 combines with J gene TRBJ2-1; 9 bases map to TRBD2. This sequence originates from an adult who received the MenACWY meningococcal vaccine as a control. The CDR3 DNA reads as TGTGCCTGGGAACTTAGCGGGGGAGGCTATGAGCAGTTCTTC. This translates into CAWELSGGGYEQFF.